This TCR beta chain was obtained from a study of CD8 T cells in ankylosing spondylitis. Findings of the study overall: Significantly higher representation of disease-linked clones was reported for matched ankylosing spondylitis synovial fluid. Earlier studies detected some motif variants in reactive arthritis synovial fluid and blood.

A single record per CDR3 protein comes from TCRdb applying MiXCR to the 5' RACE reads. The profile shows 150,000 to 200,000 distinct CDR3 sequences, 10% to 15% of them singletons. Details on this clonotype: Its antigen is unknown.

Trimming stripped 8 bases from V and 4 bases from J, with 21 bases between. The CDR3 sequence is 17 residues long. The sequenced sample consisted of blood, either unsorted or a sorted T cell fraction (not recorded which). This clonotype was obtained from a female donor with ankylosing spondylitis or in good health (not recorded which). The chain uses TRBV12-3 or TRBV12-4 and TRBJ2-6; D remains ambiguous. This chain's CDR3 is CASGSYGPGSGANVLTF. Here the CDR3 DNA reads TGTGCCAGCGGTTCCTACGGACCGGGTTCCGGGGCCAACGTCCTGACTTTC.